This T cell receptor (beta chain) appears in the sequencing data of a study of cytomegalovirus exposure and HLA in healthy donors. The CDR3 runs 17 residues. Germline values: CDR1 LNHNV, CDR2 YYDKDF (reference sequence). General study findings and limits: A reported reduction in N-insertions relative to the 666-donor mean was seen in an Asian-associated ancestry cluster in a later analysis. Reports described diagnosis of cytomegalovirus status by the classifier as highly specific and sensitive.

The PCR used 60 Vbeta and 13 Jbeta primers. Measured with immunoSEQ multiplex PCR; TCRdb has only the in-frame clones, and not every one. The repertoire consists of about 89,000 clones, with about 85% occurring once and the leading ten covering about 7.2%. A remark on this clone: Antigen unknown.

Donors counted as nominally healthy when sampled, yet unrecorded immune exposures were likely. This sequence joins TRBV15 and TRBJ2-5, with a possible D match to TRBD2 (7 bases). The DNA end favors TRBJ2-7, so the J call may be wrong. The source is a man aged 40-49 years in good health and CMV-seropositive. The sequenced sample consisted of PBMCs. The CDR3 is CATSRPIASGQIYEQYF. CDR3 DNA sequence: TGTGCCACCAGCAGGCCAATAGCTAGCGGACAGATCTACGAGCAGTACTTC.